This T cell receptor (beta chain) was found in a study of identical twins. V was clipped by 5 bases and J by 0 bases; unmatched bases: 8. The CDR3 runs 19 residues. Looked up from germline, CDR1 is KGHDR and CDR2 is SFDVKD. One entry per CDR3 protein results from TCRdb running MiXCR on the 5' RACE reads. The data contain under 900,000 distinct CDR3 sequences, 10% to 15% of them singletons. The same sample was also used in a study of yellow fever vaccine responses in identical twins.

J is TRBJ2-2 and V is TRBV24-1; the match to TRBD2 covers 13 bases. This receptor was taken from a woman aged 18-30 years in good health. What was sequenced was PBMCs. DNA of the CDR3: TGTGCCACCAGTGGGCCCGCGACTAGCGGGGGGCCGAACACCGGGGAGCTGTTTTTT. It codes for CATSGPATSGGPNTGELFF.